The rows below give T cell receptor beta chains drawn from one sample of a study of shared clonotypes between healthy human individuals. The data were produced by immunoSEQ multiplex PCR, yet TCRdb's version contains in-frame clones alone and is incomplete. In the table there are under 1,100,000 clones, approximately 68% of which are singletons. Specimen: memory CD4+ T cells sorted from blood. The receptors shown here come from a man between 18 and 29 years old in good health. CDR3s include the opening cysteine and the closing phenylalanine or tryptophan. A D gene is named only where the DNA matches it firmly. Rows give clone size only sometimes, using once, few, many, or a class for an expanded clone.

size | D | J | V | DNA | CDR3
many | - | TRBJ1-2 | TRBV2 | TGTGCCAGCAGTGAAGACCCTCTCCTCAGGCGGAGAAACTCTAACTATGGCTACACCTTC | CASSEDPLLRRRNSNYGYTF
- | - | TRBJ1-6 | TRBV11-2 | TGTGCCAGCAGCCCCAAAACACGGAATTCACCCCTCCACTTT | CASSPKTRNSPLHF
- | TRBD1 | TRBJ1-2 | TRBV9 | TGTGCCAGCAGGGGGACAGGGTTTGGCTATGGCTACACCTTC | CASRGTGFGYGYTF
- | TRBD1 | TRBJ2-7 | TRBV14 | TGTGCCAGCAGCCAATATGCCGGGACAGCTGAGTACTTC | CASSQYAGTAEYF
once | TRBD2 | TRBJ2-7 | TRBV18 | TGTGCCAGCTCACCAGGGCTAGCGGGCCTATCCTACGAGCAGTACTTC | CASSPGLAGLSYEQYF
- | TRBD2 | TRBJ2-3 | TRBV11-2 | TGTGCCAGCAGCCCCGGGACTAGCGGTAACACAGATACGCAGTATTTT | CASSPGTSGNTDTQYF
- | TRBD1 | TRBJ1-1 | TRBV28 | TGTGCCAGCAGTACCGGGACAGGAGTGAACACTGAAGCTTTCTTT | CASSTGTGVNTEAFF
- | - | TRBJ2-3 | TRBV4-2 | TGTGCCAGCAGCCAAGACAAGGGAGGAGGGACCAAAAGGGGTACGCAGTATTTT | CASSQDKGGGTKRGTQYF
- | - | TRBJ2-3 | TRBV30 | TGTGCCTGGAGCCTGAGCACAGATACGCAGTATTTT | CAWSLSTDTQYF
once | TRBD1 | TRBJ1-4 | TRBV2 | TGTGCCAGCACCCGACAGGGTAGTAATGAAAAACTGTTTTTT | CASTRQGSNEKLFF
- | TRBD1 | TRBJ2-3 | TRBV6-5 | TGTGCCAGCAGTTATTCACAGGGGGAAACAGATACGCAGTATTTT | CASSYSQGETDTQYF
- | TRBD1 | TRBJ2-2 | TRBV5-1 | TGCGCCAGCAGCCCGGGGACAGGTCCCAGGTCTGGGGAGCTGTTTTTT | CASSPGTGPRSGELFF
- | - | TRBJ2-1 | TRBV5-1 | TGCGCGAGCCGGGATAGCTCCTACAATGAGCAGTTCTTC | CASRDSSYNEQFF
few | - | TRBJ1-5 | TRBV15 | TGTGCCACCAGGGGGCAGGGAAATCAGCCCCAGCATTTT | CATRGQGNQPQHF
once | - | TRBJ1-1 | TRBV19 | TGTGCCAGTAGTATTCTGTGGGCAGGGGCTGGAGGGACCACTGAGAACACTGAAGCTTTCTTT | CASSILWAGAGGTTENTEAFF
- | TRBD1 | TRBJ2-7 | TRBV2 | TGTGCCAGCAGTAAGGGACAGGGGGTCTTCGAGCAGTACTTC | CASSKGQGVFEQYF
many | TRBD1 | TRBJ1-3 | TRBV30 | TGTGCCTGGAGTGTACAGGGGGCTGCCATATATTTT | CAWSVQGAAIYF
- | - | TRBJ2-2 | TRBV19 | TGTGCCAGTGTTCGGCATTCCGAGGGCGGGGAGCTGTTTTTT | CASVRHSEGGELFF
- | TRBD1 | TRBJ1-1 | TRBV2 | TGTGCCAGCCGACTGGGGGACAGGGGAATGAACACTGAAGCTTTCTTT | CASRLGDRGMNTEAFF
once | - | TRBJ2-5 | TRBV19 | TGTGCCAGTAGTATACCGACGCAGGGACGTCAAGAGACCCAGTACTTC | CASSIPTQGRQETQYF
- | - | TRBJ1-2 | TRBV6-5 | TGTGCCAGCAGTTACTCGGGGCCGGGGAACTATGGCTACACCTTC | CASSYSGPGNYGYTF
once | TRBD1 | TRBJ2-7 | TRBV5-1 | TGCGCCAGCAGCTTGGACAGGGGCAGCTCCTACGAGCAGTACTTC | CASSLDRGSSYEQYF
- | - | TRBJ2-2 | TRBV7-2 | TGTGCCAGCAGCTTAGCCTCGACCACCGGGGAGCTGTTTTTT | CASSLASTTGELFF
- | - | TRBJ1-5 | TRBV5-6 | TGTGCCAGCAGCAAGGCCTTACAGGGTAGAGGCAATCAGCCCCAGCATTTT | CASSKALQGRGNQPQHF
- | - | TRBJ2-7 | TRBV20-1 | TGCAGTGCCTCCGACTCCTACGAGCAGTACTTC | CSASDSYEQYF
many | TRBD1 | TRBJ2-2 | TRBV18 | TGTGCCAGCTCACCGGGACAGGGGAACACCGGGGAGCTGTTTTTT | CASSPGQGNTGELFF
- | - | TRBJ2-7 | TRBV6-1 | TGTGCCAGCAAGCCGGACCCAGCCTCCTACGAGCAGTACTTC | CASKPDPASYEQYF
- | - | TRBJ2-7 | TRBV2 | TGTGCCAGCACTTACACAGGGTCCGAGCAGTACTTC | CASTYTGSEQYF
many | TRBD2 | TRBJ2-7 | TRBV7-2 | TGTGCCAGCAGGGACGGACTAGCGTACGAGCAGTACTTC | CASRDGLAYEQYF
- | TRBD1 | TRBJ2-7 | TRBV30 | TGTGCCTGGAGTCCTTTAAGGGACAGGAAGGGCTACGAGCAGTACTTC | CAWSPLRDRKGYEQYF
- | - | TRBJ1-3 | TRBV9 | TGTGCCAGCAGCGTGACCCCTGGGGGCTCTGGAAACACCATATATTTT | CASSVTPGGSGNTIYF